This T cell receptor beta chain is from a study of breast tumors, draining lymph nodes, adjacent tissues. This clonotype was found many times. TCRdb fed the multiplex PCR reads into MiXCR, producing one record per CDR3 protein. Among 85,000 to 130,000 distinct CDR3 sequences listed, around 20% were seen once. Breast cancer patients provided tissue from their axillary draining lymph nodes. The clonotype was recovered from a female donor with breast cancer. Some clones in this sample may be carry-over from other donors' samples. Sequencing input: axillary lymph node tissue.

CDR3 sequence: CASSLTKMGAYF. DNA of the CDR3: TGTGCCAGCAGCTTGACCAAAATGGGCGCGTACTTC. The genes are TRBV7-9 and TRBJ2-7; D remains unclear. This CDR3 spans 12 amino acids. V gave up 3 bases and J gave up 12 bases, with 15 bases separating them. Germline CDR1 SEHNR, CDR2 FQNEAQ (reference sequence).